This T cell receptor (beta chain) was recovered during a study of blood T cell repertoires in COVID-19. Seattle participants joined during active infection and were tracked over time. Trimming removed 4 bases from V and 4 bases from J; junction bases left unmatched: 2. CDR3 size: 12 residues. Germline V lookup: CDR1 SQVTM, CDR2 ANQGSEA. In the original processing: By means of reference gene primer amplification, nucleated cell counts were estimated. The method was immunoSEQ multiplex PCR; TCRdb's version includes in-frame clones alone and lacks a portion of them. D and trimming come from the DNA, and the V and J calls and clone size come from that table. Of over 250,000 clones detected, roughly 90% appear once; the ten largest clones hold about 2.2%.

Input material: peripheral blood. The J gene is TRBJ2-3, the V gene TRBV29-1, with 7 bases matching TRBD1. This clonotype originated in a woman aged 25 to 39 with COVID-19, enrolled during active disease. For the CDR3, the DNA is TGCAGCGTTGTTGGGACAGCAGATACGCAGTATTTT. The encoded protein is CSVVGTADTQYF.